Listed below are T cell receptor beta chains from one sample, sequenced in a study of blood T cells in healthy people across ages. From the 5' RACE reads, TCRdb called clonotypes with MiXCR, one entry per CDR3 protein. The sample has hundreds of thousands of distinct CDR3 sequences, roughly 25% seen once; the top ten hold roughly a tenth. These data were also filed under a second study, of T cells of mothers and their children.

The sequencing sample was made of blood. All receptors come from a boy younger than 18 in good health. The CDR3 runs from the conserved cysteine through the conserved F or W. A D gene is named only where the DNA matches it firmly. Rows give clone size only sometimes, using once, few, many, or a class for an expanded clone.

D: NA; V: TRBV29-1; J: TRBJ1-1; size: few; CDR3: CSVSSGNTEAFF; DNA: TGCAGCGTTTCCTCAGGGAACACTGAAGCTTTCTTT
D: TRBD2; V: TRBV5-1; J: TRBJ2-1; size: NA; CDR3: CASSHPLAGDEQFF; DNA: TGCGCCAGCAGCCACCCACTAGCGGGGGATGAGCAGTTCTTC
D: NA; V: TRBV5-4; J: TRBJ1-2; size: few; CDR3: CASSLQGISGYTF; DNA: TGTGCCAGCAGCTTGCAGGGAATCTCTGGCTACACCTTC
D: TRBD1; V: TRBV2; J: TRBJ1-2; size: few; CDR3: CASRDRVNYGYTF; DNA: TGTGCCAGCAGAGACAGGGTTAACTATGGCTACACCTTC
D: NA; V: TRBV11-2; J: TRBJ2-7; size: few; CDR3: CASSLNLEQYF; DNA: TGTGCCAGCAGCCTCAACCTAGAGCAGTACTTC
D: NA; V: TRBV6-2/TRBV6-3; J: TRBJ1-1; size: NA; CDR3: CASSSPRRGAFF; DNA: TGTGCCAGCAGTTCCCCCCGCAGGGGAGCTTTCTTT
D: NA; V: TRBV10-3; J: TRBJ2-1; size: NA; CDR3: CATAWTAHNEQFF; DNA: TGTGCCACCGCGTGGACAGCTCACAATGAGCAGTTCTTC
D: NA; V: TRBV12-3/TRBV12-4; J: TRBJ1-2; size: NA; CDR3: CASTGQPGGYTF; DNA: TGTGCCAGCACCGGACAGCCAGGGGGCTACACCTTC
D: NA; V: TRBV7-6; J: TRBJ2-7; size: NA; CDR3: CASRDPYGEHYEQYF; DNA: TGTGCCAGCAGGGATCCTTACGGGGAGCACTACGAGCAGTACTTC
D: TRBD1; V: TRBV14; J: TRBJ2-7; size: few; CDR3: CASSQPRRGQVTYEQYF; DNA: TGTGCCAGCAGCCAACCCCGGCGGGGACAGGTTACCTACGAGCAGTACTTC
D: NA; V: TRBV28; J: TRBJ2-7; size: NA; CDR3: CASSWGYRTAETYEQYF; DNA: TGTGCCAGCAGCTGGGGATATAGGACAGCAGAAACCTACGAGCAGTACTTC
D: TRBD2; V: TRBV4-1; J: TRBJ2-3; size: NA; CDR3: CASSQELAGGPADTQYF; DNA: TGCGCCAGCAGCCAAGAACTAGCGGGAGGTCCAGCAGATACGCAGTATTTT
D: NA; V: TRBV11-3; J: TRBJ2-7; size: few; CDR3: CASSWGAHEQYF; DNA: TGTGCCAGCAGCTGGGGAGCCCACGAGCAGTACTTC
D: TRBD1; V: TRBV6-1; J: TRBJ1-2; size: few; CDR3: CASSGQGHGYTF; DNA: TGTGCCAGCAGCGGACAGGGACATGGCTACACCTTC
D: TRBD2; V: TRBV7-2; J: TRBJ2-7; size: NA; CDR3: CASSSGTRPSEQYF; DNA: TGTGCCAGCAGCTCGGGGACTAGACCCAGTGAGCAGTACTTC